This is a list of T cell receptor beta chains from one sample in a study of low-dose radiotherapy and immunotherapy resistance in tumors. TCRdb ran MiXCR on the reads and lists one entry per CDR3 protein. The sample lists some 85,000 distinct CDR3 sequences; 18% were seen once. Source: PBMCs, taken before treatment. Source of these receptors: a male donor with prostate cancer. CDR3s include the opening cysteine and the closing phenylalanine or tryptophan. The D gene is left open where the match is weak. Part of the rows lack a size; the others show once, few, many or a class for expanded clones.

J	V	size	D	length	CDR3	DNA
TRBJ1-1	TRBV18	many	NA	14	CASSLDATNTEAFF	TGTGCCAGCTCTCTGGACGCGACGAACACTGAAGCTTTCTTT
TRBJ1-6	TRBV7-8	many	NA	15	CASSLHGTLNSPLHF	TGTGCCAGCAGCTTACATGGGACACTTAATTCACCCCTCCACTTT
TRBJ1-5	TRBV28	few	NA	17	CASHRQAAQYSNQPQHF	TGTGCCAGTCATAGACAGGCCGCTCAATATAGCAATCAGCCCCAGCATTTT
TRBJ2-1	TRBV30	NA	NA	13	CAWSRNPQGWQFF	TGTGCCTGGAGTCGGAATCCTCAGGGTTGGCAGTTCTTC
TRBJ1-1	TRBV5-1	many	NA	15	CASSSTRQSGTEAFF	TGCGCCAGCAGCTCAACCCGACAGTCGGGCACTGAAGCTTTCTTT
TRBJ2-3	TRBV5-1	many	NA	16	CASSLEAVLSTDTQYF	TGCGCCAGCAGCTTGGAAGCGGTCCTAAGCACAGATACGCAGTATTTT
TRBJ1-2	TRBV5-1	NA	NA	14	CASSLDRNFYGYTF	TGCGCCAGCAGCCTGGACAGAAACTTCTATGGCTACACCTTC
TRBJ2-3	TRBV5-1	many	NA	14	CASSEGRDPDTQYF	TGCGCCAGCAGCGAAGGACGGGACCCAGATACGCAGTATTTT
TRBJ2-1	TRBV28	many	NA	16	CASWRAGGVSYNEQFF	TGTGCCAGCTGGAGGGCAGGGGGGGTCTCCTACAATGAGCAGTTCTTC
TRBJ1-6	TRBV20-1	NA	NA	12	CSAKGNNRPLHF	TGCAGTGCTAAGGGGAATAATCGACCCCTCCACTTT
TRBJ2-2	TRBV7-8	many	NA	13	CASKDTDTGELFF	TGTGCCAGCAAAGACACCGACACCGGGGAGCTGTTTTTT
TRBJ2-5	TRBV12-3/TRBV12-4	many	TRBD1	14	CASSDRGRQETQYF	TGTGCCAGCAGTGACAGGGGCAGGCAAGAGACCCAGTACTTC
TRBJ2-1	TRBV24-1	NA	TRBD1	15	CATSDTGGSYNEQFF	TGTGCCACCAGTGATACAGGGGGGTCCTACAATGAGCAGTTCTTC
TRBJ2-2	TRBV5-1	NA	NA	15	CASSFDSLGTGELFF	TGCGCCAGCAGCTTCGACTCCCTTGGCACCGGGGAGCTGTTTTTT
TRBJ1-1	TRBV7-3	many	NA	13	CASSLKFGREAFF	TGTGCCAGCAGCTTAAAATTTGGCAGGGAAGCTTTCTTT
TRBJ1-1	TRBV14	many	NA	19	CASSQGGIGTSRMNTEAFF	TGTGCCAGCAGCCAAGGAGGAATAGGGACATCACGCATGAACACTGAAGCTTTCTTT
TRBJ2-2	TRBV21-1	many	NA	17	CASSASPTGGSTGELFF	TGTGCCAGCAGCGCCTCTCCGACAGGGGGGAGCACCGGGGAGCTGTTTTTT
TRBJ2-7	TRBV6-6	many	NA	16	CASSPYDLGSSYEQYF	TGTGCCAGCAGCCCCTATGATCTGGGGAGCTCCTACGAGCAGTACTTC
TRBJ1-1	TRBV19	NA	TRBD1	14	CASSMDRVVVEAFF	TGTGCCAGTAGTATGGACAGGGTGGTGGTTGAAGCTTTCTTT
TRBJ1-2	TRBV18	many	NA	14	CASSPPGHRYGYTF	TGTGCCAGCTCACCGCCGGGACATCGCTATGGCTACACCTTC
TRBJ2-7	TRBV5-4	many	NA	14	CASSLVDRSYEQYF	TGTGCCAGCAGCTTGGTCGACCGCTCCTACGAGCAGTACTTC
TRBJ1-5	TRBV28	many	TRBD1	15	CASSRLDRGRQPQHF	TGTGCCAGCAGCCGTCTCGACAGGGGGCGTCAGCCCCAGCATTTT